The entry below gives a single T cell receptor (beta chain) sequence along with its context. The antigen it binds to is not known. The input lacks base qualities; no much larger clone sits a single base away. Using the deep immunoSEQ assay, multiplex PCR amplified TCR CDR3 regions from genomic DNA. Extracted genomic DNA from each cell subset was spread evenly across all wells of several immunoSEQ 96-well plates, with each plate serving as a replicate. For unsorted PBMC, 250 to 350 ng genomic DNA, equal to 25,000 to 35,000 T cell genomes, was loaded into each replicate PCR. Genomic DNA from unsorted PBMC was sequenced over ten immunoSEQ deep assay plates. The purified libraries were quantified using a Qubit 3.0 fluorometer, sized with a Bioanalyzer 2100, and then quantified again using the KAPA Library Quantification kit. A separate single-read 150-cycle Illumina NextSeq 550 flow cell was used to sequence each immunoSEQ 96-well plate. The authors' analysis ran thus. The immunoSEQ output contained only junctional sequences without quality scores, so filtering could not match that applied to full-length reads. To assign V/J genes and CDR3, sequences were annotated against IMGT germline references using PyIR, a Python wrapper for IgBLAST v1.9. Reads were filtered out if the reads had weak V/J assignments (E-value above 1e-6), no CDR3, stop codons, out-of-frame junctions, or ambiguous translated residues. V3J clonotypes were defined as sequences sharing the same inferred V gene, J gene, and CDR3 amino acid sequence. Percentage overlap between repertoires was calculated by dividing the number of shared unique clonotypes by the size of the smaller repertoire. Richness of each repertoire was evaluated using RTK rarefaction, the Chao1 estimator, and Recon v2.1 estimates of unobserved clonotypes. TCRdb provides this immuneACCESS table in a form limited to in-frame rearrangements. Some clones are lacking; in checked studies, under half of them reflect an unresolved V gene, and why the rest are absent is not known. V and J calls plus clone size are reproduced from that table; the DNA served to infer D and trimming. The table for this sample lists approximately 500,000 clones; more than 75% of them were counted only once. The ten largest clones represent around 11% of the sample.

CDR1 and CDR2, per the germline V gene, are WSHSY and SAAADI. CDR3 length: 14 amino acids, cysteine to phenylalanine. Only the CDR3 region is kept as DNA, spanning 42 bases read in frame from base 1. V is cut by 6 bases and J by 3 bases, and the space between the germline ends is 13 bases. Healthy HIV-negative adults with no recently reported acute infections or vaccinations were included as donors. Every donor was a Caucasian adult living in Nashville, Tennessee, USA. For unsorted samples, roughly 90 million PBMCs were counted, and genomic DNA was extracted using the QIAamp DNA Blood Mini kit. Blood was obtained by leukapheresis, after which PBMCs were separated by Ficoll-Histopaque density gradient centrifugation and cryopreserved in liquid nitrogen vapor phase. This entry is derived from a study of shared clonotypes between healthy human individuals (dated by TCRdb to the early 2020s). Background for the entire study: The cohort comprised two women and three men aged 18 to 49 years. Different laboratories and diverse techniques were used to prepare libraries and sequence TCR repertoires, to increase sequencing depth and limit assay-specific biases. To estimate repertoire size and how much clonotypes are shared between individuals, the study performed deep sequencing of blood TCR repertoires from five healthy adults. Between about 0.8 and 8.9 billion PBMCs per donor were obtained by leukapheresis.

On the study overall, not on this receptor specifically: Sampling was limited to blood, and TCR repertoires in tissue likely differ from TCR repertoires in blood. The genetic and exposure-history diversity represented was limited by the small number of donors. Pairwise subsampling led to the expectation that sequencing depth would affect the degree of clonotype sharing among donors.

The material sequenced was PBMCs. The TCR was taken from a woman in her forties in good health. Some clones in this sample may be carry-over from other donors' samples. The chain is made from TRBV10-2 and TRBJ2-3; a weak D assignment points to TRBD2 (7 bases agree). The CDR3 loop reads CASRGGRATDTQYF. The DNA sequence follows: TGCGCCAGCAGAGGGGGGAGGGCGACAGATACGCAGTATTTT.